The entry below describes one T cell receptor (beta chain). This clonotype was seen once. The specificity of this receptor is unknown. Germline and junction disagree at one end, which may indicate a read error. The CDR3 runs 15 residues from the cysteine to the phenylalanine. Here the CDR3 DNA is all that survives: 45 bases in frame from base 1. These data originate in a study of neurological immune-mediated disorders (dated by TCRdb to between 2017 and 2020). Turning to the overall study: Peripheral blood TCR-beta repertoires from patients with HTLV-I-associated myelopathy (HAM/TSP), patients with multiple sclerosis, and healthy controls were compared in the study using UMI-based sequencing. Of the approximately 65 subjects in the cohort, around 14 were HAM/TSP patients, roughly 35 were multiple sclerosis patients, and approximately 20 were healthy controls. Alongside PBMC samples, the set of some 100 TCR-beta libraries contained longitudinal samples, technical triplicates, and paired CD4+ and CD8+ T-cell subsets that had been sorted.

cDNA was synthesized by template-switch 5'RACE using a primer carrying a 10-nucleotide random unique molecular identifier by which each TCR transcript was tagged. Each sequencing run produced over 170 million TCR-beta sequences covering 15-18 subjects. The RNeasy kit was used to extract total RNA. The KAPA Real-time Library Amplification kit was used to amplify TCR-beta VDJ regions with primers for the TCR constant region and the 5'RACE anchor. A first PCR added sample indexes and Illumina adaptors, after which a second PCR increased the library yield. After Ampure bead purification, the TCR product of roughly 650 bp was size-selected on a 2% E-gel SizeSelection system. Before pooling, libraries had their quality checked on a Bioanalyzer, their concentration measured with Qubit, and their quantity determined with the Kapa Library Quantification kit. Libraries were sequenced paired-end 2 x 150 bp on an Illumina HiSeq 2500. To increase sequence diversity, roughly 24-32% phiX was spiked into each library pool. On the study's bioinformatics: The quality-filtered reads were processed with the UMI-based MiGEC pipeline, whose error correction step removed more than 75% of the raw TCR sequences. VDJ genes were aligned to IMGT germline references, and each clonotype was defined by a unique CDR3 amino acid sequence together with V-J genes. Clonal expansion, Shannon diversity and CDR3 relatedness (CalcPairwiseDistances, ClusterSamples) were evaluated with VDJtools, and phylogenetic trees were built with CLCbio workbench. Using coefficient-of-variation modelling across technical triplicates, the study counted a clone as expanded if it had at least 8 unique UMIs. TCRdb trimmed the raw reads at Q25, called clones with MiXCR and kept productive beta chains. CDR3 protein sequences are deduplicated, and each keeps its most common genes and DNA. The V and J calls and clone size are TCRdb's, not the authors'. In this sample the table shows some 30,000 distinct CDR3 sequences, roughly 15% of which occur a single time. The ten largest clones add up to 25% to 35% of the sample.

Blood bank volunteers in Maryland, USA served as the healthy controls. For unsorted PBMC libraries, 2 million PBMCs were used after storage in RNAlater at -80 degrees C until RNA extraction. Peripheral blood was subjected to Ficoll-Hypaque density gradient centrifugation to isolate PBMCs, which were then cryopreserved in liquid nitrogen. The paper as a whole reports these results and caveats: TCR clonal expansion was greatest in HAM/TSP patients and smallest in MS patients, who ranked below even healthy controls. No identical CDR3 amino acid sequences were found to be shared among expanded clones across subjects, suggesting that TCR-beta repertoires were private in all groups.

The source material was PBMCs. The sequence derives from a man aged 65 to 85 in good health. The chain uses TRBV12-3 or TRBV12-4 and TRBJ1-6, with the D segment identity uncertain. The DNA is TGTGCCAGCAGCCCTCGGGGTGATGGGAATTCAACCCTCCACTTT. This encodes CASSPRGDGNSTLHF.